This T cell receptor (beta chain) was sequenced for a study of T cell repertoires in cytomegalovirus infection. Study context: Recently described HLA-C-restricted plus well-studied HLA-B-restricted CMV epitopes were used.

This clonotype was detected only a few times. Its antigen is currently unknown. The study's findings and limits: Carriers of CMV and the relevant HLA type were discriminated by public TCR beta frequency.

J was trimmed by 15 bases and V by 5 bases; bases with no gene match: 10. Per the germline V gene, CDR1 is SEHNR and CDR2 is FQNEAQ (reference sequence). CDR3 length equals 13 residues. From the reads, TCRdb called clonotypes with MiXCR, one entry per CDR3 protein. The table records about 360,000 distinct CDR3 sequences, nearly 35% of them present only once. The source material was cultured PBMCs, sampled from culture after CMV antigen stimulation. This receptor was taken from a human donor in good health (CMV status not recorded). Some clones in this sample may be carry-over from other donors' samples. This sequence joins TRBV7-9 and TRBJ2-1, with 10 bases that match TRBD2. In DNA, the CDR3 is TGTGCCAGCAGCCCAACGGGGACTAGCGATCGGTTCTTC. It specifies CASSPTGTSDRFF.